The 29 T cell receptor beta chains reported below all come from one sample, sequenced in a study of shared clonotypes between healthy human individuals (dated by TCRdb to 2018 to 2021). Library prep was done by the immunoSEQ multiplex PCR assay. TCRdb obtained this table from immuneACCESS and retained in-frame rearrangements with V and J assigned. These tables miss some clones; where compared with another copy, unresolved V genes account for less than half of the shortfall, and the remainder is unexplained. This sample comprises 2.3 million or so clones, 80% to 95% of them detected only once. Jointly, the top ten make up approximately 0.4% of the sample. What was sequenced was naive CD4+ T cells from PBMCs. This specimen's cell subset or site label, interpreted: CD45RA+ positively selected. The source is a man between 18 and 29 years old in good health. Some clones in this sample may be carry-over from other donors' samples.

Comment on this clone: The same CDR3 also results from other DNA sequences found in this sample. The V gene is TRBV7-9, the J gene TRBJ2-7; D is perhaps TRBD1 or TRBD2 (5 bases each). Looked up from germline, CDR1 is SEHNR and CDR2 is FQNEAQ (reference sequence). Trimming took 5 bases from V and 1 from J, leaving 12 bases between them. This CDR3 contains 14 residues. CDR3 region: CASSLGTVSYEQYF. CDR3 nucleotide sequence: TGTGCCAGCAGCCTGGGGACGGTGTCCTACGAGCAGTACTTC.

The gene calls are TRBV29-1 and TRBJ2-7; 9 bases map to TRBD1. After removal of 1 base from V and 2 bases from J, the junction contained 6 bases not matched to a gene. The CDR3 runs 15 residues. Germline CDR1 reads SQVTM; CDR2 reads ANQGSEA. The CDR3 bases are TGCAGCGTTGAAGGATGGGGACAGGGACCCTACGAGCAGTACTTC. Its translation: CSVEGWGQGPYEQYF.

The gene calls are TRBV19 and TRBJ2-3; 7 bases agree with TRBD1. In germline, CDR1 is LNHDA, CDR2 SQIVND (reference sequence). The CDR3 length is 16 residues. V lost 3 bases to trimming and J lost 2 bases; unmatched junction nucleotides: 8. The CDR3, as DNA: TGTGCCAGTAGTATGAGAGGGGGCCCCTACACAGATACGCAGTATTTT. Translation: CASSMRGGPYTDTQYF.

The chain is built from TRBV7-9 and TRBJ1-2, with 7 bases aligning to TRBD1. The CDR3 extends over 12 amino acids. With 2 bases clipped from V and 8 bases from J, the junction kept 2 bases outside the gene matches. Germline V gene lookup returns CDR1 SEHNR and CDR2 FQNEAQ (reference sequence). In nucleotides, the CDR3 is TGTGCCAGCAGCTTAACAGGGGTGGGCTACACCTTC. Translated: CASSLTGVGYTF.

The V call is TRBV7-9, the J call TRBJ2-1; 12 nucleotides align to TRBD1. Germline loops: CDR1 SEHNR, CDR2 FQNEAQ (reference sequence). The V segment lost 0 bases and the J segment 5 bases; nucleotides outside the gene matches: 5. The CDR3 spans 17 residues. CDR3 sequence: CASSLARDRGLNNEQFF. The CDR3 coding sequence is TGTGCCAGCAGCTTAGCGCGGGACAGGGGGCTGAACAATGAGCAGTTCTTC.

CDR3 nucleotide sequence: TGTGCCAGTAGTCCTAGCGGCGCCACAGATACGCAGTATTTT. It is translated as CASSPSGATDTQYF. The genes are TRBV19 and TRBJ2-3; 7 bases are a match to TRBD2. V lost 5 bases, J lost 2 bases, and 4 bases stayed unmatched. Per the germline V gene, CDR1 is LNHDA and CDR2 is SQIVND (reference sequence). The length of the CDR3 is 14 residues.

This chain uses TRBV5-8 with TRBJ1-5; D ambiguous. CDR1 and CDR2 from the germline V gene are SGHTS and YDEGEE. This CDR3 is built from 12 residues. V was clipped by 2 bases and J by 4 bases, with 4 bases between them. The CDR3 region is CASSFENQPQHF. In DNA form, the CDR3 reads TGTGCCAGCAGCTTCGAGAATCAGCCCCAGCATTTT.

This clone has a handful of counts. The same CDR3 can be traced to other DNA sequences in this sample. The chain links TRBV20-1 to TRBJ2-5; D gene uncertain. Germline V lookup: CDR1 DFQATT, CDR2 SNEGSKA (reference sequence). The CDR3 is 10 residues long. The V gene lost 0 bases and the J gene lost 5 bases, with 1 base spanning the gap. The CDR3 spells CSAREETQYF. CDR3 nucleotide sequence: TGCAGTGCTAGAGAGGAGACCCAGTACTTC.

V gene TRBV5-4 combines with J gene TRBJ2-4, with D maybe TRBD2 (5 bases). CDR1 is SGHNT, CDR2 YYREEE, per germline (reference sequence). The CDR3 loop spans 14 amino acids. The ends were cut back, 6 bases at V and 4 bases at J, with 14 bases in the middle. The CDR3 bases are TGTGCCAGCACAATAGAAGCGGAGAAAAACATTCAGTACTTC. It yields the protein CASTIEAEKNIQYF.

The V and J genes are TRBV15 and TRBJ1-2; maybe TRBD1 (6 bases). The CDR3 length is 14 residues. Between the trimmed V and J ends, which lost 6 bases and 3 bases, there was a span of 14 bases. Germline CDR1 reads LNHNV; CDR2 reads YYDKDF (reference sequence). The CDR3 sequence is CATRSGQNYYGYTF. CDR3 in DNA: TGTGCCACCAGGAGTGGACAGAACTACTATGGCTACACCTTC.

The J gene is TRBJ2-3, the V gene TRBV9; TRBD2 agrees at 9 bases. V shed 2 bases and J 2 bases; nucleotides not matched to a gene: 12. The CDR3 has 18 amino acids. CDR1 and CDR2 from the germline V gene are SGDLS and YYNGEE. The CDR3, as DNA: TGTGCCAGCAGCGTCGGGAGGTCTAGCGGGGCCATCACAGATACGCAGTATTTT. Translation gives CASSVGRSSGAITDTQYF.

This rearrangement joins TRBV28 to TRBJ2-3; 11 bases are shared with TRBD2. The J segment lost 2 bases and the V segment lost 3 bases, leaving 4 bases of the junction unmatched. From germline, CDR1 is MDHEN and CDR2 SYDVKM. CDR3 length equals 16 residues. This CDR3 reads CASSLGLADPTDTQYF. The CDR3, as DNA: TGTGCCAGCAGTTTGGGACTAGCGGACCCCACAGATACGCAGTATTTT. Combining the CDR3 with reference TRBV28 and TRBJ2-3 gives the whole variable domain DVKVTQSSRYLVKRTGEKVFLECVQDMDHENMFWYRQDPGLGLRLIYFSYDVKMKEKGDIPEGYSVSREKKERFSLILESASTNQTSMYLCASSLGLADPTDTQYFGPGTRLTVL.

The chain recombines TRBV19 with TRBJ1-2; D ambiguous. The length of the CDR3 is 12 residues. CDR1 LNHDA and CDR2 SQIVND come from the germline V gene (reference sequence). Trimming cost V 5 bases and J 2 bases, with 6 bases left between them. CDR3: CASSSRNYGYTF. Written as DNA, the CDR3 is TGTGCCAGTAGTTCCAGGAACTATGGCTACACCTTC.

The V and J genes are TRBV7-2 and TRBJ1-4, with TRBD1 identical over 11 bases. This CDR3 has 16 residues. The germline CDR1 and CDR2 sequences are SGHTA and FQGNSA. J lost 7 bases, V lost 3 bases, and 7 bases had no gene match. The CDR3 DNA is TGTGCCAGCAGCTTCCGAAGGACAGGGGGCACTGAAAAACTGTTTTTT. Protein product: CASSFRRTGGTEKLFF.

J is TRBJ1-1 and V is TRBV20-1; TRBD1 agrees at 7 bases. Losses at the gene ends were 7 bases for V and 7 bases for J; bases not matched to a gene: 6. Germline values: CDR1 DFQATT, CDR2 SNEGSKA (reference sequence). The CDR3 length is 11 residues. CDR3 coding DNA: TGCAGTGTTAGCCGGGACAGTGAAGCTTTCTTT. Its translation: CSVSRDSEAFF.

About this clone itself: Other nucleotide sequences from this sample produce the same CDR3. The chain recombines TRBV29-1 with TRBJ2-7, with D perhaps TRBD2 (5 bases). The CDR3 covers 11 residues. Germline loops: CDR1 SQVTM, CDR2 ANQGSEA. The ends were cut back, 4 bases at V and 3 bases at J, with 7 bases in the middle. CDR3 DNA sequence: TGCAGCGTTGGGGCGGGCTACGAGCAGTACTTC. This gives the protein CSVGAGYEQYF.

The table lists this clone with a count of one. The chain combines TRBV14 with TRBJ1-3; D is ambiguous. Germline-derived CDR1 and CDR2 are SGHDN and FVKESK. V was trimmed by 4 bases and J by 2 bases, leaving 9 bases between them. CDR3 length equals 14 residues. DNA of the CDR3: TGTGCCAGCAGCCGGGCCCACGCTGGAAACACCATATATTTT. Residues: CASSRAHAGNTIYF.

The chain carries TRBV19 and TRBJ2-1; D is unresolved. Trimming removed 7 bases from V and 0 bases from J, with 10 bases in between. Germline V gives CDR1 LNHDA, CDR2 SQIVND (reference sequence). This CDR3 is built from 14 residues. This chain's CDR3 is CASTVGSSYNEQFF. CDR3 bases: TGTGCCAGTACCGTCGGCAGCTCCTACAATGAGCAGTTCTTC.

This chain uses TRBV4-1 with TRBJ2-1, with 9 bases lining up with TRBD1. V trimming: 2 bases; J trimming: 5 bases; junction bases outside the gene matches: 7. The CDR3 has 16 residues. The germline V gene encodes CDR1 MGHRA and CDR2 YSYEKL. This CDR3 is CASSQSGQGTNNEQFF. CDR3 in DNA: TGCGCCAGCAGCCAATCGGGACAGGGAACCAACAATGAGCAGTTCTTC.

This clone showed up just once. The rearrangement links TRBV9 to TRBJ1-5; possible D gene TRBD1, 6 bases. Germline CDR1 is SGDLS and CDR2 is YYNGEE. V lost 1 base, J lost 1 base, and 12 bases lay in between. There are 16 residues in the CDR3. The CDR3 bases are TGTGCCAGCAGCGTAAAGGGGGGAGGGAGCAATCAGCCCCAGCATTTT. Translation gives CASSVKGGGSNQPQHF.

V and J are TRBV11-1 and TRBJ2-5, with D possibly matching TRBD2 (6 bases). Germline assignment: CDR1 SGHAT and CDR2 FQDESV (reference sequence). Trimming stripped 1 base from V and 1 base from J, with 19 bases between. The CDR3 loop spans 18 amino acids. The chain's CDR3 is CASSLVPASGPLQETQYF. For the CDR3, the DNA is TGTGCCAGCAGCTTAGTGCCTGCGAGCGGGCCCCTCCAAGAGACCCAGTACTTC.

The J gene is TRBJ2-3, the V gene TRBV9; the match to TRBD2 covers 9 bases. Germline CDR1 and CDR2: SGDLS and YYNGEE. Unmatched junction bases numbered 16, after V lost 4 bases and J lost 4 bases. The CDR3 has 18 amino acids. The CDR3 DNA follows: TGTGCCAGCAGCCTAAACCCAGTCGCGGCGGGAGGGCCAGATACGCAGTATTTT. This translates into CASSLNPVAAGGPDTQYF. The variable domain in full, completed from reference TRBV9 and TRBJ2-3, reads DSGVTQTPKHLITATGQRVTLRCSPRSGDLSVYWYQQSLDQGLQFLIQYYNGEERAKGNILERFSAQQFPDLHSELNLSSLELGDSALYFCASSLNPVAAGGPDTQYFGPGTRLTVL.

The gene calls are TRBV6-6 and TRBJ2-4; weak D call: TRBD2 (6 bases). The germline CDR1 and CDR2 sequences are MNHNY and SVGAGI (reference sequence). V gave up 8 bases and J gave up 2 bases, with 13 bases separating them. The CDR3 loop spans 14 amino acids. The CDR3 nucleotides are TGTGCCAGCGAAGGAGGGAATTCCAAAAACATTCAGTACTTC. Protein product: CASEGGNSKNIQYF.

This sequence joins TRBV4-1 and TRBJ2-2; 11 bases fit TRBD2. CDR3 length: 19 amino acids. Germline loops: CDR1 MGHRA, CDR2 YSYEKL. V shed 1 base, J shed 1 base, and the junction held 8 bases outside the gene matches. CDR3 in amino acids: CASSQVGLAGGMNTGELFF. As DNA, the CDR3 is TGCGCCAGCAGCCAAGTTGGGCTAGCGGGAGGAATGAACACCGGGGAGCTGTTTTTT.

This rearrangement joins TRBV30 to TRBJ1-5, with TRBD1 identical over 10 bases. V lost 2 bases, J lost 7 bases, and 8 bases stayed unmatched. CDR1 GTSNPN and CDR2 SVGIG come from the germline V gene (reference sequence). CDR3 length: 15 amino acids. The CDR3 coding sequence is TGTGCCTGGAGTCCTTTGGACAGGGGGGACCAGCCCCAGCATTTT. Protein: CAWSPLDRGDQPQHF.

This sequence joins TRBV19 and TRBJ1-1, with 11 bases lining up with TRBD1. V lost 4 bases to trimming and J lost 3 bases; unmatched junction nucleotides: 7. Germline V CDR1 and CDR2: LNHDA, SQIVND (reference sequence). CDR3 size: 16 residues. The CDR3 spells CASSTGTGGLDTEAFF. DNA of the CDR3: TGTGCCAGTAGTACAGGGACAGGGGGATTGGACACTGAAGCTTTCTTT.

The genes are TRBV6-1 and TRBJ2-3; TRBD2 aligns across 7 bases. CDR3 length equals 16 residues. V dropped 0 bases and J dropped 5; count of bases not matched to a gene: 8. Germline CDR1 reads MNHNS; CDR2 reads SASEGT. This CDR3 reads CASSEALAGGLDTQYF. CDR3 in DNA: TGTGCCAGCAGTGAAGCATTAGCGGGCGGTTTAGATACGCAGTATTTT.

This chain connects TRBV19 to TRBJ2-5; TRBD1 or TRBD2 may be the D gene (5 bases each). CDR3 length equals 14 residues. Trimming took off 3 bases at V and 5 bases at J, with 13 bases between the two ends. Germline assignment: CDR1 LNHDA and CDR2 SQIVND (reference sequence). CDR3 nucleotide sequence: TGTGCCAGTAGTATGGCAGGGACGGAGGAGACCCAGTACTTC. Translation: CASSMAGTEETQYF. Based on the CDR3 plus reference TRBV19 and TRBJ2-5, the full variable domain is DGGITQSPKYLFRKEGQNVTLSCEQNLNHDAMYWYRQDPGQGLRLIYYSQIVNDFQKGDIAEGYSVSREKKESFPLTVTSAQKNPTAFYLCASSMAGTEETQYFGPGTRLLVL.

The chain is built from TRBV4-1 and TRBJ2-7; 10 bases line up with TRBD2. The CDR3 sequence is 17 residues long. CDR1 MGHRA and CDR2 YSYEKL come from the germline V gene. V was clipped by 6 bases and J by 0 bases; unmatched bases: 11. The CDR3 loop is CASSDRGAGGSSYEQYF. The CDR3 DNA follows: TGCGCCAGCAGTGACCGAGGAGCGGGAGGGAGCTCCTACGAGCAGTACTTC.